A single sample gave rise to the 6 T cell receptor beta chains below, sequenced in a study of T cell responses to AZD1222 COVID-19 vaccine. Clones were sequenced by immunoSEQ multiplex PCR, and TCRdb holds only the in-frame ones, with some missing. The sample lists 190,000 or so clones, around 89% occurring once. This specimen consisted of peripheral blood, obtained 28 days after the second AZD1222 dose. These receptors all stem from an adult who received the AZD1222 COVID-19 vaccine.

The chain uses TRBV28 and TRBJ2-6; D remains ambiguous. Per germline, CDR1 MDHEN and CDR2 SYDVKM. This CDR3 is built from 18 residues. The germline V and J ends were trimmed by 6 bases and 0 bases, with 18 bases remaining between them. CDR3 DNA sequence: TGTGCCAGCAGCGAGATGAAATACAGCAACTCTGGGGCCAACGTCCTGACTTTC. Its translation: CASSEMKYSNSGANVLTF.

The chain joins TRBV28 to TRBJ2-1, with 10 nucleotides matching TRBD2. The V gene end was trimmed by 2 bases and the J gene end by 9 bases; junction bases not matched to a gene: 4. This CDR3 has 14 residues. CDR1 MDHEN and CDR2 SYDVKM come from the germline V gene. The DNA for the CDR3 is TGTGCCAGCAGTTTAGGGACTAGCGCTGGTGAGCAGTTCTTC. It translates to CASSLGTSAGEQFF.

The gene calls are TRBV5-6 and TRBJ1-6, with 8 bases aligning to TRBD1. Germline lookup yields CDR1 SGHDT and CDR2 YYEEEE. This CDR3 has 15 amino acids. Trimming removed 0 bases from V and 9 bases from J; junction bases left unmatched: 5. CDR3 region: CASSLAGQGVSPLHF. CDR3 sequence (DNA): TGTGCCAGCAGCTTGGCTGGACAGGGTGTTTCACCCCTCCACTTT.

J is TRBJ1-1 and V is TRBV7-9; 7 bases are shared with TRBD1. The germline V gene has CDR1 SEHNR and CDR2 FQNEAQ (reference sequence). Trimming removed 5 bases from V and 0 bases from J; junction bases left unmatched: 3. The CDR3 sequence is 14 residues long. CDR3 residues: CASSPDRVNTEAFF. The CDR3 DNA follows: TGTGCCAGCAGCCCCGACAGGGTGAACACTGAAGCTTTCTTT.

This chain connects TRBV7-2 to TRBJ2-7; D might be TRBD1 (6 bases). Germline V gene data show CDR1 as SGHTA and CDR2 as FQGNSA. Trimming removed 6 bases at V and 6 bases at J, with 12 bases between. The CDR3 is 12 residues long. DNA for the CDR3: TGTGCCAGCAGACTACAGGGACCCGAGCAGTACTTC. Protein: CASRLQGPEQYF.

In its sample, this clone was seen once. V and J are TRBV12-3 or TRBV12-4 and TRBJ2-1; D is unclear. The CDR3 is made up of 12 amino acids. Deletions cut 4 bases from V and 11 bases from J, with 12 bases between. CDR3 residues: CASSYFADQQFF. In DNA form, the CDR3 reads TGTGCCAGCAGTTACTTTGCTGATCAGCAGTTCTTC.